One and the same sample provided the 26 T cell receptor beta chains below, sequenced in a study of T cell repertoires in ileal Crohn's disease. The time point: neoterminal ileum biopsy at postoperative endoscopy, about 6 months after surgery. Only in-frame clones appear in the TCRdb table, and some are missing; sequencing was by immunoSEQ multiplex PCR. The sample has roughly 13,000 clones, 70% to 90% seen once. Material for sequencing was ileal tissue. The source is an adult with Crohn's disease.

A single count supports this clone. CDR3 DNA: TGTGCCAGCAGCCCCGGGACTAGCGGGAGCATGGGCGGGGAGCTGTTTTTT. Residues: CASSPGTSGSMGGELFF. The gene calls are TRBV11-1 and TRBJ2-2; 14 bases line up with TRBD2. Germline V gene lookup returns CDR1 SGHAT and CDR2 FQDESV (reference sequence). The V gene end was trimmed by 5 bases and the J gene end by 7 bases; junction bases not matched to a gene: 9. This CDR3 has 17 residues.

The table lists this clone with a count of one. The rearrangement links TRBV11-2 to TRBJ1-3, with 8 bases that match TRBD1. The CDR3 spans 14 residues. Germline values: CDR1 SGHAT, CDR2 FQNNGV. The V and J ends lost 5 bases and 4 bases, in that order; junction bases with no gene match: 4. The CDR3 reads CASSPWTGGNTIYF. The CDR3 bases are TGTGCCAGCAGCCCGTGGACAGGGGGAAACACCATATATTTT. Based on the CDR3 plus reference TRBV11-2 and TRBJ1-3, the full variable domain is EAGVAQSPRYKIIEKRQSVAFWCNPISGHATLYWYQQILGQGPKLLIQFQNNGVVDDSQLPKDRFSAERLKGVDSTLKIQPAKLEDSAVYLCASSPWTGGNTIYFGEGSWLTVV.

The chain uses TRBV7-2 and TRBJ1-2; the D is unclear. CDR3 size: 13 residues. V dropped 6 bases and J dropped 7 bases, with 15 bases sitting between them. Germline CDR1 reads SGHTA; CDR2 reads FQGNSA. The CDR3 spells CASSYGTVRGYTF. The CDR3 coding sequence is TGTGCCAGCAGTTACGGCACAGTTCGTGGCTACACCTTC.

J is TRBJ1-2 and V is TRBV6-1; D is unresolved. The CDR3 totals 19 residues. Germline assignment: CDR1 MNHNS and CDR2 SASEGT. Trimming took off 3 bases at V and 3 bases at J, with 26 bases between the two ends. The CDR3 coding sequence is TGTGCCAGCAGTGATTTCCTGACATGGCTGGTAACTGGTGACTATGGCTACACCTTC. It yields the protein CASSDFLTWLVTGDYGYTF.

In its sample, this clone was seen once. The gene calls are TRBV6-1 and TRBJ1-5; TRBD1 might be the D (5 bases). Germline assignment: CDR1 MNHNS and CDR2 SASEGT. Trimming took 6 bases from V and 3 from J, leaving 9 bases between them. CDR3 length equals 13 residues. In nucleotides, the CDR3 is TGTGCCAGCAGAGACAGAACCAATCAGCCCCAGCATTTT. Its protein product is CASRDRTNQPQHF.

The chain joins TRBV19 to TRBJ2-3, with TRBD2 matching over 9 bases. CDR3 length: 16 residues. Unmatched junction bases numbered 17, after V lost 3 bases and J lost 13 bases. Looked up from germline, CDR1 is LNHDA and CDR2 is SQIVND (reference sequence). The CDR3 reads CASSIIGASGALGEYF. DNA for the CDR3: TGTGCCAGTAGTATCATCGGGGCTAGCGGGGCCCTGGGGGAGTATTTT. Supplemented by reference TRBV19 and TRBJ2-3, the full variable domain reads DGGITQSPKYLFRKEGQNVTLSCEQNLNHDAMYWYRQDPGQGLRLIYYSQIVNDFQKGDIAEGYSVSREKKESFPLTVTSAQKNPTAFYLCASSIIGASGALGEYFGPGTRLTVL.

CDR3 sequence (DNA): TGTGCCAGCAGTGTCGGAGCGGGAGGGCCGTACAATGAGCAGTTCTTC. Encoded protein: CASSVGAGGPYNEQFF. The V and J genes are TRBV2 and TRBJ2-1; 10 bases are a match to TRBD2. V lost 4 bases to trimming and J lost 4 bases; unmatched junction nucleotides: 7. Germline CDR1 reads SNHLY; CDR2 reads FYNNEI. CDR3 length: 16 amino acids.

The CDR3 sequence is CASSLRQGGNQPQHF. The CDR3 DNA is TGTGCCAGCAGCTTACGACAGGGAGGCAATCAGCCCCAGCATTTT. This sequence joins TRBV7-8 and TRBJ1-5; 7 bases align to TRBD1. The CDR3 runs 15 residues. V gave up 2 bases and J gave up 2 bases; unmatched junction bases: 3. The germline V gene has CDR1 SGHVS and CDR2 FQNEAQ.

In DNA, the CDR3 is TGTGCCAGCTCACCACAGGGAGGGGGGGGCAATCAGCCCCAGCATTTT. The encoded protein is CASSPQGGGGNQPQHF. This chain uses TRBV18 with TRBJ1-5; maybe TRBD1 (6 bases). CDR1 is KGHSH, CDR2 LQKENI, per germline. Trimming stripped 1 base from V and 2 bases from J, with 12 bases between. The CDR3 has 16 amino acids. The variable domain in full, completed from reference TRBV18 and TRBJ1-5, reads NAGVMQNPRHLVRRRGQEARLRCSPMKGHSHVYWYRQLPEEGLKFMVYLQKENIIDESGMPKERFSAEFPKEGPSILRIQQVVRGDSAAYFCASSPQGGGGNQPQHFGDGTRLSIL.

This clone was found a few times. The chain recombines TRBV6-1 with TRBJ2-5; a possible D gene is TRBD2 (6 bases). There are 16 residues in the CDR3. V lost 4 bases, J lost 4 bases, and 19 bases lay in between. The germline CDR1 and CDR2 sequences are MNHNS and SASEGT. CDR3 residues: CASSGRDSFWGETQYF. CDR3 in DNA: TGTGCCAGCAGTGGACGGGACTCGTTCTGGGGAGAGACCCAGTACTTC.

This clone was picked up a small number of times. V is TRBV5-1 and J is TRBJ2-3, with a weak D call TRBD1 (6 bases). The length of the CDR3 is 16 residues. V lost 0 bases, J lost 1 base, and 12 bases lay in between. CDR1 and CDR2 (germline): SGHRS, YFSETQ. As DNA, the CDR3 is TGCGCCAGCAGCTTGGGGCCGACAGGAGGCACAGATACGCAGTATTTT. This encodes CASSLGPTGGTDTQYF.

The chain has TRBV28 and TRBJ1-1; perhaps TRBD1 as D (6 bases). CDR3 length: 12 amino acids. The V end was cut by 4 bases, the J end by 10 bases, with 13 bases between. In germline, CDR1 is MDHEN, CDR2 SYDVKM. The CDR3 here is CASSYLGRGAFF. CDR3 DNA sequence: TGTGCCAGCAGTTACCTAGGCAGGGGAGCTTTCTTT.

The chain joins TRBV5-5 to TRBJ1-4, with unresolved D. Trimming cost V 1 base and J 2 bases, with 9 bases left between them. The CDR3 has 15 amino acids. Germline V CDR1 and CDR2: SGHKS, YYEKEE (reference sequence). DNA of the CDR3: TGTGCCAGCAGCTTGACGGGTTATACTAATGAAAAACTGTTTTTT. Amino acid sequence: CASSLTGYTNEKLFF.

This clone occurred once. J is TRBJ2-4 and V is TRBV19; D is possibly TRBD1 (6 bases). The CDR3 is made up of 13 amino acids. Germline CDR1 and CDR2: LNHDA and SQIVND (reference sequence). Trimming cost V 2 bases and J 8 bases, with 10 bases left between them. CDR3 in amino acids: CASSINRADIQYF. CDR3 DNA: TGTGCCAGTAGTATAAACAGGGCGGACATTCAGTACTTC.

The chain uses TRBV4-1 and TRBJ1-5, with D tentatively TRBD1 (6 bases). The germline V and J ends were trimmed by 2 bases and 7 bases, with 18 bases remaining between them. CDR3 length equals 16 residues. The germline V gene has CDR1 MGHRA and CDR2 YSYEKL. Here the CDR3 DNA reads TGCGCCAGCAGCCAAAATCTGCACAGGGTTTGGCAGCCCCAGCATTTT. Protein product: CASSQNLHRVWQPQHF.

The chain joins TRBV28 to TRBJ2-5; the match to TRBD1 covers 10 bases. CDR1 and CDR2 (germline): MDHEN, SYDVKM. With 2 bases clipped from V and 4 bases from J, the junction kept 4 bases outside the gene matches. This CDR3 has 15 amino acids. CDR3 nucleotides: TGTGCCAGCAGTTTAGGGACAGGGGTTCGAGAGACCCAGTACTTC. Translated: CASSLGTGVRETQYF.

This clone is a singleton in its sample. V usage is TRBV19 and J usage is TRBJ1-4, with 9 bases matching TRBD1. Germline V lookup: CDR1 LNHDA, CDR2 SQIVND (reference sequence). CDR3 length: 16 residues. Trimming removed 5 bases from V and 2 bases from J; junction bases left unmatched: 6. The CDR3, as DNA: TGTGCCAGTAGTCCCAACAGGGGGCCGACTAATGAAAAACTGTTTTTT. Its translation: CASSPNRGPTNEKLFF.

This rearrangement joins TRBV27 to TRBJ2-7; D remains ambiguous. V gave up 3 bases and J gave up 0 bases, with 9 bases separating them. Germline-derived CDR1 and CDR2 are MNHEY and SMNVEV (reference sequence). The CDR3 runs 14 residues. Here the CDR3 reads CASSFQFGSYEQYF. The CDR3 DNA sequence: TGTGCCAGCAGTTTTCAGTTTGGCTCCTACGAGCAGTACTTC.

This chain links TRBV5-4 with TRBJ1-2; 7 bases are shared with TRBD1. CDR3 length: 15 residues. V shed 6 bases and J 3 bases; nucleotides not matched to a gene: 11. Germline V CDR1 and CDR2: SGHNT, YYREEE (reference sequence). In DNA, the CDR3 is TGTGCCAGCAAAGACGCAGGGGGTGCCGACTATGGCTACACCTTC. Translation gives CASKDAGGADYGYTF. Supplemented by reference TRBV5-4 and TRBJ1-2, the full variable domain reads ETGVTQSPTHLIKTRGQQVTLRCSSQSGHNTVSWYQQALGQGPQFIFQYYREEENGRGNFPPRFSGLQFPNYSSELNVNALELDDSALYLCASKDAGGADYGYTFGSGTRLTVV.

The V and J genes are TRBV20-1 and TRBJ2-7, with D maybe TRBD2 (6 bases). V shed 7 bases and J shed 0 bases, with 7 bases lying between them. Germline CDR1 is DFQATT and CDR2 is SNEGSKA (reference sequence). The CDR3 is made up of 11 amino acids. The CDR3 DNA sequence: TGCAGTGAACTAGCCTCCTACGAGCAGTACTTC. Translated, it gives CSELASYEQYF.

This chain connects TRBV9 to TRBJ1-2; 8 nucleotides align to TRBD1. The V gene end was trimmed by 3 bases and the J gene end by 3 bases; junction bases not matched to a gene: 7. The CDR3 runs to 15 residues. Germline CDR1 is SGDLS and CDR2 is YYNGEE. The CDR3 bases are TGTGCCAGCAGCGCAGCAGGGGGCGCGGACTATGGCTACACCTTC. It encodes CASSAAGGADYGYTF.

The table lists this clone with a count of one. The rearrangement links TRBV10-3 to TRBJ1-4; 8 positions match TRBD1. V lost 6 bases and J lost 5; bases outside the gene matches: 5. This CDR3 has 14 amino acids. CDR1 and CDR2 (germline): ENHRY, SYGVKD. The CDR3 region has the DNA TGTGCCATCAGGAGACAGGGGACGAATGAAAAACTGTTTTTT. It specifies CAIRRQGTNEKLFF.

The CDR3 region has the DNA TGCGCCAGCAGTCGGACAGAGAACACCGGGGAGCTGTTTTTT. Encoded protein: CASSRTENTGELFF. This chain connects TRBV23-1 to TRBJ2-2, with a possible D match to TRBD1 (6 bases). TRBV23-1 is an ORF, and what it does is uncertain. V shed 4 bases and J shed 1 base, with 7 bases lying between them. This CDR3 has 14 amino acids.

The chain links TRBV27 to TRBJ2-2; D is unclear. Germline V lookup: CDR1 MNHEY, CDR2 SMNVEV (reference sequence). There are 15 residues in the CDR3. V lost 5 bases to trimming and J lost 0 bases, with 10 bases between them. CDR3 region: CASSPHSTNTGELFF. DNA of the CDR3: TGTGCCAGCAGTCCCCACAGTACGAACACCGGGGAGCTGTTTTTT.

The rearrangement joins TRBV11-3 to TRBJ1-6, with D tentatively TRBD1 (5 bases). Trimming pared 1 base from V and 10 bases from J, leaving 20 bases between. The germline V gene has CDR1 SGHNT and CDR2 YENEEA. This CDR3 region has 17 residues. The CDR3 nucleotides are TGTGCCAGCAGCTTAGGGCCCACGGGGGAAAGCAAGTCACCCCTCCACTTT. This codes for CASSLGPTGESKSPLHF.

The chain links TRBV11-2 to TRBJ1-2; 9 bases agree with TRBD1. V was clipped by 4 bases and J by 8 bases; unmatched bases: 5. The CDR3 runs to 13 residues. Germline V lookup: CDR1 SGHAT, CDR2 FQNNGV. The chain's CDR3 is CASSSGQGGGYTF. In DNA, the CDR3 is TGTGCCAGCAGCTCGGGACAGGGAGGGGGCTACACCTTC.